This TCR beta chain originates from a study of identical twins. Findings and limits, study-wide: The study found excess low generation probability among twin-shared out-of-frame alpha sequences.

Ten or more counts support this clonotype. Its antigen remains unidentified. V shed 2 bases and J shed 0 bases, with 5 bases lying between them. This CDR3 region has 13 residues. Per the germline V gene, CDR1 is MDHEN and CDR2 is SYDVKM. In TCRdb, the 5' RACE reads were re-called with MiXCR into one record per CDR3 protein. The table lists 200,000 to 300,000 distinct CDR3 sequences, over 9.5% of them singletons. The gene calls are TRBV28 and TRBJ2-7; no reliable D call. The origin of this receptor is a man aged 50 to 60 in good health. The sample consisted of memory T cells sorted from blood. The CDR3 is CASSLVYSYEQYF. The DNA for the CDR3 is TGTGCCAGCAGTTTAGTTTACTCCTACGAGCAGTACTTC.